Here is one TCR beta chain with its context. Its recognized antigen is unknown. No base qualities exist here, and no much larger clone lies one base off it. Including the terminal cysteine and phenylalanine, the CDR3 comprises 14 residues. Kept here is only the CDR3 DNA, which spans 42 bases and is read in frame from base 1. V is shortened by 4 bases, J by 6 bases, and the region joining them spans 16 bases. CDR1 and CDR2 (SGHRS, YFSETQ) derive from the germline V gene. Collaborating institutions collected whole blood in K2EDTA tubes following their own protocols. For TCRbeta analysis, collaborator samples were shipped as frozen whole blood, as isolated PBMCs, or as DNA extracted from either sample type. The entry originates in a study of blood T cell repertoires in COVID-19 (dated by TCRdb to the early 2020s). Concerning the study at large: Samples covering the acute and convalescent phases of COVID-19 were provided by collaborators in the United States, Italy and Spain. The prospective study material was composed of cDNA or gDNA derived from T cells, B-cell-depleted T cells, or PBMCs. Subjects who had been exposed to COVID-19, were actively infected with it, or had recovered from it provided the deeply sampled blood TCRbeta repertoires that made up the dataset. The repertoires were released in a freely available public database meant as a resource for research on the immune response to SARS-CoV-2. Samples came from the ongoing ImmuneRACE study (first 160 participants) plus 1,254 subjects from 6 global collaborators. A de-identified subject ID, COVID-19 status, age in years and sex were almost always included in the sample metadata. Where available, HLA class I and class II types were obtained from metadata supplied by the sample provider rather than from assay-based typing. General conclusions and limits of the study: The quantity of clinical and demographic metadata differed by source and by participant and was supplied without curation.

TCRbeta CDR3 regions were amplified from genomic DNA using the immunoSEQ Assay, a bias-controlled multiplex PCR. As for how the authors treated the data: The number of nucleated cells in each sample was estimated from the amplification of reference gene primers within the assay. Sequence reads were collapsed and filtered to measure the absolute abundance of every unique TCRbeta CDR3 rearrangement. For each sample, productive Simpson clonality was calculated as the square root of Simpson's diversity index over productive rearrangements. The table was pulled from immuneACCESS by TCRdb, which kept in-frame rearrangements only. Such tables lose some clones; where checked, under half of the loss comes from unresolved V genes, and the rest has no known cause. V and J calls plus clone size are reproduced from that table; the DNA served to infer D and trimming. The sample table records about 130,000 clones; approximately 80% of these occur just once. 3.8% of the sample rests with the top ten.

The sequence came from a woman between 50 and 59 years old with acute or convalescent COVID-19. The sequencing sample was made of peripheral blood. The chain joins TRBV5-1 to TRBJ1-1; the D gene is possibly TRBD1, with 6 bases matching. The DNA sequence is given as TGCGCCAGCAGCGTCAACAGGGTCGACTCTGAAGCTTTCTTT. It encodes CASSVNRVDSEAFF.